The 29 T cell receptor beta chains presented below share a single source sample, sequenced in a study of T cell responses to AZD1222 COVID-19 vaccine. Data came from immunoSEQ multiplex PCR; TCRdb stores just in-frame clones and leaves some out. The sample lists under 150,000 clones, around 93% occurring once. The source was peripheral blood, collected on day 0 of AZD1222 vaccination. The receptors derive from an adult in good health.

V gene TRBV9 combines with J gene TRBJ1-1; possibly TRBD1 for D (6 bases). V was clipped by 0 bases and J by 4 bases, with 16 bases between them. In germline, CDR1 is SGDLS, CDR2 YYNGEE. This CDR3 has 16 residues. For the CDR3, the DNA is TGTGCCAGCAGCGTAGAGGCGGACAGTCTCGCCACTGAAGCTTTCTTT. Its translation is CASSVEADSLATEAFF.

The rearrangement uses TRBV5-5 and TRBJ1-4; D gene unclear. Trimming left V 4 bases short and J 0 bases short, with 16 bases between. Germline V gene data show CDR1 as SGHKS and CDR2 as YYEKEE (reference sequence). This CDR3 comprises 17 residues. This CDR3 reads CASSPPDGIATNEKLFF. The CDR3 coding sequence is TGTGCCAGCAGCCCCCCGGACGGGATAGCAACTAATGAAAAACTGTTTTTT. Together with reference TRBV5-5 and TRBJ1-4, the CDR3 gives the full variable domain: DAGVTQSPTHLIKTRGQQVTLRCSPISGHKSVSWYQQVLGQGPQFIFQYYEKEERGRGNFPDRFSARQFPNYSSELNVNALLLGDSALYLCASSPPDGIATNEKLFFGSGTQLSVL.

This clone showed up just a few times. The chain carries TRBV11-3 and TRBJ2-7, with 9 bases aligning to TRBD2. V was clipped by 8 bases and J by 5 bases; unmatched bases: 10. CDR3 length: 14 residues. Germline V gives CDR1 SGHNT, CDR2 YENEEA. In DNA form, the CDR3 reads TGTGCCAGCCGTCTGGCGGGGGGGCCTAACGAGCAGTACTTC. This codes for CASRLAGGPNEQYF.

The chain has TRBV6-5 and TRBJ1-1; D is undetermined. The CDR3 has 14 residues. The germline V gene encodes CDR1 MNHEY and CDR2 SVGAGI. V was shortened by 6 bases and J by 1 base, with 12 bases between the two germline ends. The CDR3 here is CASSPPRKNTEAFF. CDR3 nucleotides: TGTGCCAGCAGCCCCCCCAGGAAGAACACTGAAGCTTTCTTT.

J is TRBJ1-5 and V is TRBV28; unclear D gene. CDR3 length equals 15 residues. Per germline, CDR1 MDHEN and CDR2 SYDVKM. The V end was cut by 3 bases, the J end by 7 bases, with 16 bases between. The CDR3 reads CASSLLASERQPQHF. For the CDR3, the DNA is TGTGCCAGCAGTTTGTTAGCTTCGGAGAGACAGCCCCAGCATTTT.

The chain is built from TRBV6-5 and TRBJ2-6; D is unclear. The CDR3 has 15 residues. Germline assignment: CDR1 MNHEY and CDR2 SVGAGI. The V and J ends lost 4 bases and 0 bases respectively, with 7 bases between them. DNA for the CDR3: TGTGCCAGCAGTTCCCTGATCTCTGGGGCCAACGTCCTGACTTTC. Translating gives CASSSLISGANVLTF.

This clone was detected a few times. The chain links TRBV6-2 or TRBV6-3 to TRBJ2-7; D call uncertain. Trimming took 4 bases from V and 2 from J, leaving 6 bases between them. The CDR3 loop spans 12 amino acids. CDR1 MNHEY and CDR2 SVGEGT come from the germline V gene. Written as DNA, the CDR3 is TGTGCCAGCAGTTTCCGGGCCTACGAGCAGTACTTC. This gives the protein CASSFRAYEQYF.

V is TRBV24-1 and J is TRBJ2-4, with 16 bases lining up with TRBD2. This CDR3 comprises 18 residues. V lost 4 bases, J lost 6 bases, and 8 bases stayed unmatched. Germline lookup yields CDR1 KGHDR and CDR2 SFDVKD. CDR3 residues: CATSESGTSGRARNIQYF. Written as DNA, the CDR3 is TGTGCCACCAGTGAGTCCGGGACTAGCGGGAGGGCCCGAAACATTCAGTACTTC.

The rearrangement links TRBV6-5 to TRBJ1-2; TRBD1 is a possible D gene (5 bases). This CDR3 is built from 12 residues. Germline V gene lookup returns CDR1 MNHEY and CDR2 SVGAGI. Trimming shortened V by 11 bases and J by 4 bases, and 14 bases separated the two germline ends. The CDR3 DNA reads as TGTGCCGGGGGACCGTCGTTCTATGGCTACACCTTC. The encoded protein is CAGGPSFYGYTF.

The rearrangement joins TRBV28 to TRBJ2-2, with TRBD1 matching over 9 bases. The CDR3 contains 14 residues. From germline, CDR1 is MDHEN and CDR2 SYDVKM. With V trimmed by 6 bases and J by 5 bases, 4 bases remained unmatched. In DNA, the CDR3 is TGTGCCAGCAGAGGACAGGGGTTAACCGGGGAGCTGTTTTTT. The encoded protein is CASRGQGLTGELFF.

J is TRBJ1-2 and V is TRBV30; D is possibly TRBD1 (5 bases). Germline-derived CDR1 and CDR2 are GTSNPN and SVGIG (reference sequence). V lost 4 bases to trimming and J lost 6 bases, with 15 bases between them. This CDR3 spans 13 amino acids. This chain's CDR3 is CAWTKGWGNGYTF. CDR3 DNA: TGTGCCTGGACCAAAGGCTGGGGGAATGGCTACACCTTC.

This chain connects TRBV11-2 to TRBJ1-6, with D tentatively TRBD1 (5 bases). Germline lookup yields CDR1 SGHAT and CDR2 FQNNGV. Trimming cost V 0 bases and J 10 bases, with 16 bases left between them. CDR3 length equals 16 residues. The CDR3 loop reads CASSLDPVRWDSPLHF. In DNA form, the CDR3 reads TGTGCCAGCAGCTTAGATCCCGTCAGGTGGGACTCACCCCTCCACTTT.

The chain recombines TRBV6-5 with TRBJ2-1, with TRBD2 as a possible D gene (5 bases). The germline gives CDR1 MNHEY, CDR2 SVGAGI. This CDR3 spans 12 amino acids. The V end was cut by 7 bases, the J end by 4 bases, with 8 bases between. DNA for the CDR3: TGTGCCAGCACTAGCACTTACAATGAGCAGTTCTTC. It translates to CASTSTYNEQFF.

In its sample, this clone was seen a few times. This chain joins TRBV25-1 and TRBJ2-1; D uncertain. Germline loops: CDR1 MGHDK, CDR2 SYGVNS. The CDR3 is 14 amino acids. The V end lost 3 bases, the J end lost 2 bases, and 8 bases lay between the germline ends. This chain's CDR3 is CASSDKKTYNEQFF. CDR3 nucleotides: TGTGCCAGCAGTGATAAGAAAACCTACAATGAGCAGTTCTTC. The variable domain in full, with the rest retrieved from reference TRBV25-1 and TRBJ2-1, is EADIYQTPRYLVIGTGKKITLECSQTMGHDKMYWYQQDPGMELHLIHYSYGVNSTEKGDLSSESTVSRIRTEHFPLTLESARPSHTSQYLCASSDKKTYNEQFFGPGTRLTVL.

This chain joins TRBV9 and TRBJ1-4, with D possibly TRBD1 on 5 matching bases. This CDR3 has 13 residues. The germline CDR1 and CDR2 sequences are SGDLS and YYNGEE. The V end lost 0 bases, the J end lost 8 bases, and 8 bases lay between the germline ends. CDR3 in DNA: TGTGCCAGCAGCGTAGGAGGGGAGGAAAAACTGTTTTTT. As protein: CASSVGGEEKLFF.

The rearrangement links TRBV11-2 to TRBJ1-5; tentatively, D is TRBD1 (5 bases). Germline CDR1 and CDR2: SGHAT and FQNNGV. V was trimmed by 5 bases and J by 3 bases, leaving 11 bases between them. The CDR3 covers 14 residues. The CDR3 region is CASSLDSPNQPQHF. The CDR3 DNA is TGTGCCAGCAGCCTCGACAGCCCCAATCAGCCCCAGCATTTT.

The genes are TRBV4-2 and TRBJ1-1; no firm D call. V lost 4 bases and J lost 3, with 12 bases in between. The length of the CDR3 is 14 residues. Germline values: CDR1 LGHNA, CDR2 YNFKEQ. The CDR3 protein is CASSPNMVDTEAFF. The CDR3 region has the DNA TGTGCCAGCAGCCCGAACATGGTGGACACTGAAGCTTTCTTT.

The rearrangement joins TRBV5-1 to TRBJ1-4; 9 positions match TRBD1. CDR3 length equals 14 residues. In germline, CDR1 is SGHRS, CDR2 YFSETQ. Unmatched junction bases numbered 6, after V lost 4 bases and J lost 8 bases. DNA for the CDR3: TGCGCCAGCAGCCCCGGGACAGGGAACGAAAAACTGTTTTTT. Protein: CASSPGTGNEKLFF.

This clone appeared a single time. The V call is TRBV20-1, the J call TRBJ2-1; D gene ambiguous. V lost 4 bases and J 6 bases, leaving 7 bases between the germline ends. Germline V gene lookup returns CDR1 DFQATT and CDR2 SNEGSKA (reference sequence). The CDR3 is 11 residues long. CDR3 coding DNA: TGCAGTGCTAAACAGTTCAATGAGCAGTTCTTC. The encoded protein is CSAKQFNEQFF.

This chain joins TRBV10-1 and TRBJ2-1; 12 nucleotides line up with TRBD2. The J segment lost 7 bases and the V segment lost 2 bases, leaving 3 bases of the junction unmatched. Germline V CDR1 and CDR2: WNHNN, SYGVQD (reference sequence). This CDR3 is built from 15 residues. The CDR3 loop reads CASSEASGGANEQFF. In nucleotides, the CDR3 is TGCGCCAGCAGTGAGGCTAGCGGGGGGGCTAATGAGCAGTTCTTC.

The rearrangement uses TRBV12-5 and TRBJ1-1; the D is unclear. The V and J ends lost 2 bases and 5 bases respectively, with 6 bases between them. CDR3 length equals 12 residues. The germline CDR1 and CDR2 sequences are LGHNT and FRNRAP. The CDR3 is CASGLLGTEAFF. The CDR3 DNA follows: TGTGCTAGTGGTTTGTTGGGGACTGAAGCTTTCTTT.

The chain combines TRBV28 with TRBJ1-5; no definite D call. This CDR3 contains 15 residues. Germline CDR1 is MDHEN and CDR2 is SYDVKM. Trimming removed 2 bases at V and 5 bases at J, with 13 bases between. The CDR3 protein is CASSLTTLGYQPQHF. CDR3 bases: TGTGCCAGCAGTTTAACGACCTTGGGATATCAGCCCCAGCATTTT.

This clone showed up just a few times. The CDR3 loop is CASSESQGSEQYF. CDR3 in DNA: TGTGCCAGCAGCGAATCACAGGGATCCGAGCAGTACTTC. This chain uses TRBV9 with TRBJ2-7; a possible D gene is TRBD1 (6 bases). The CDR3 spans 13 residues. Germline V lookup: CDR1 SGDLS, CDR2 YYNGEE. Trimming pared 3 bases from V and 6 bases from J, leaving 13 bases between.

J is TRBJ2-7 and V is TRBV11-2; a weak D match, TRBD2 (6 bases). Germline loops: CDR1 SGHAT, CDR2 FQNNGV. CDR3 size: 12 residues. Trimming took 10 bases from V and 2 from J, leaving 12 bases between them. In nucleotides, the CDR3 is TGTGCCACCCGCCGGACTACCTACGAGCAGTACTTC. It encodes CATRRTTYEQYF.

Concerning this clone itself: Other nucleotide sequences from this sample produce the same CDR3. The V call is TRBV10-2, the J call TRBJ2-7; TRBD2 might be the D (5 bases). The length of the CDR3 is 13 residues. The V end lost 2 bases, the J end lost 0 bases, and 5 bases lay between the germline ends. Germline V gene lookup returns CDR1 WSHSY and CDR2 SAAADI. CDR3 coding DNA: TGCGCCAGCAGTGAGGGACTCTCCTACGAGCAGTACTTC. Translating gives CASSEGLSYEQYF.

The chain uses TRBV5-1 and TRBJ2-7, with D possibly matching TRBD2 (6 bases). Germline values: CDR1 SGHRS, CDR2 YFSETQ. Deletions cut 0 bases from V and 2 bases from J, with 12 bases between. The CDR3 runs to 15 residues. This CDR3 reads CASSLGTGGAYEQYF. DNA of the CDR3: TGCGCCAGCAGCTTGGGAACCGGGGGTGCCTACGAGCAGTACTTC.

The CDR3 sequence is CASSSGTGGPYEQYF. CDR3 coding DNA: TGTGCCAGCAGCTCCGGGACAGGGGGCCCCTACGAGCAGTACTTC. This chain connects TRBV11-3 to TRBJ2-7; TRBD1 aligns across 12 bases. From germline, CDR1 is SGHNT and CDR2 YENEEA. Losses at the gene ends were 4 bases for V and 2 bases for J; bases not matched to a gene: 3. The CDR3 spans 15 residues.

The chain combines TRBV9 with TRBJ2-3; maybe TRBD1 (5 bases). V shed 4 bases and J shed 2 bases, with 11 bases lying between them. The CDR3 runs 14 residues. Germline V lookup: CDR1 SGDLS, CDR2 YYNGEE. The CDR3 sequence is CASSLTVNTDTQYF. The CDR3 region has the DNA TGTGCCAGCAGCCTGACAGTTAACACAGATACGCAGTATTTT.

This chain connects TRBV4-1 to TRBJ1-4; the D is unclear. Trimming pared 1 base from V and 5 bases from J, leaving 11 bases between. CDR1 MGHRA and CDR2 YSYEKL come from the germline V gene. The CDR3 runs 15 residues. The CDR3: CASSQVGAENEKLFF. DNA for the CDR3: TGCGCCAGCAGCCAAGTGGGAGCGGAGAATGAAAAACTGTTTTTT.